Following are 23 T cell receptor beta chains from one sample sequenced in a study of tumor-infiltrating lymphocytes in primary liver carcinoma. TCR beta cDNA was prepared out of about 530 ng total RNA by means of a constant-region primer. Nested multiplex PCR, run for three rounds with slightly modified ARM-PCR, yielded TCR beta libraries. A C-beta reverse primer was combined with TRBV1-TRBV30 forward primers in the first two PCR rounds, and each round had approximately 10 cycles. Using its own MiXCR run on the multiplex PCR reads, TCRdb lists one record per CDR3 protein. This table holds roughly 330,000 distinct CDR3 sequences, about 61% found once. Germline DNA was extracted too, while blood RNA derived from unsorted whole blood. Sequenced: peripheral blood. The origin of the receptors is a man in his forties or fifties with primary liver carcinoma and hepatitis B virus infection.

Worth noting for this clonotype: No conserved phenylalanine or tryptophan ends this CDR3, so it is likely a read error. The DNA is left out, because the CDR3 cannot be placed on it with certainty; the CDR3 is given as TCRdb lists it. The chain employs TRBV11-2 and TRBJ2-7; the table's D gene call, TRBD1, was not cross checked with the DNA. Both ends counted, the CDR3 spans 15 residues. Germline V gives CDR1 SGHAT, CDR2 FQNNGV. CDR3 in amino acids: CASSLGGGGTYEHYI.

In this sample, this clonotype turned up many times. The CDR3 is CASSQDRVAREQYF. For the CDR3, the DNA is TGCGCCAGCAGCCAAGATCGGGTTGCGCGGGAGCAGTACTTC. The chain combines TRBV4-1 with TRBJ2-7; D is unresolved. Germline-derived CDR1 and CDR2 are MGHRA and YSYEKL. CDR3 size: 14 residues. The V end lost 0 bases, the J end lost 7 bases, and 13 bases lay between the germline ends.

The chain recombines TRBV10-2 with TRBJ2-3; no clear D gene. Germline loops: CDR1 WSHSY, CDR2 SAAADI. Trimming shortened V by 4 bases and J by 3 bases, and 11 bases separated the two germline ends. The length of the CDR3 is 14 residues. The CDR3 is CASSAIASTDTQYF. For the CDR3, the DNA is TGCGCCAGCAGTGCGATCGCTAGTACAGATACGCAGTATTTT.

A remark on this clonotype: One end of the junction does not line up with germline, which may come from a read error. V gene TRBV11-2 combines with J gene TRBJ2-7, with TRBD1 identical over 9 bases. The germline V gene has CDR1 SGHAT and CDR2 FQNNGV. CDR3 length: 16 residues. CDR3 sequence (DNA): TGTGCCAACAGCTTAGAATTCGGGGACAGGGTCTATGAGCAGTACTTC. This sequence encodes CANSLEFGDRVYEQYF.

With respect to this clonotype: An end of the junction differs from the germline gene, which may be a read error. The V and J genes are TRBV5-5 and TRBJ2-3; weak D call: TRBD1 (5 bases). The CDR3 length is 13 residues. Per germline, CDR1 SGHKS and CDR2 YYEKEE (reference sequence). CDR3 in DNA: TGTGTCAGCAGCCTTAGGGGAATGGATACGCAGTATTTT. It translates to CVSSLRGMDTQYF.

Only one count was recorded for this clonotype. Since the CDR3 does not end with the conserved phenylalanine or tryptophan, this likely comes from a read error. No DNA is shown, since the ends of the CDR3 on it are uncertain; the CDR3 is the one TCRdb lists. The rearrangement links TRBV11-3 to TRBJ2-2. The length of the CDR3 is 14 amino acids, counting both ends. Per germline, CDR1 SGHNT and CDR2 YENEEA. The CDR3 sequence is CASSLGGNIGELFL.

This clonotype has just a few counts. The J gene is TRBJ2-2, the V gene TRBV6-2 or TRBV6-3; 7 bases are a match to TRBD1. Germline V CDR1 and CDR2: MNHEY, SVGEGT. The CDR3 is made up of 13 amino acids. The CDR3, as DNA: TGTGTCAGTTCGAGGGGGCAGAGCGGGGAGCTGTTTTTT. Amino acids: CVSSRGQSGELFF.

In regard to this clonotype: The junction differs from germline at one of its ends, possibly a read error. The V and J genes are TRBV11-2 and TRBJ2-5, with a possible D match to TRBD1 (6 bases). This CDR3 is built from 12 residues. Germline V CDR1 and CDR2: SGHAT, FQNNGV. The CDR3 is CASRPTGEIQYF. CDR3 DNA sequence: TGTGCCAGCAGACCGACAGGAGAGATCCAGTACTTC.

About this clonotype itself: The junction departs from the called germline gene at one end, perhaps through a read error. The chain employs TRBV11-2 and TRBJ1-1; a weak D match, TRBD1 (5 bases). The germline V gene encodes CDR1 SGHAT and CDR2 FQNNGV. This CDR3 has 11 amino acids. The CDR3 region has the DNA TGTGACAGCAGCCTTGACAGTGGAGCTTTCTTT. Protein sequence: CDSSLDSGAFF.

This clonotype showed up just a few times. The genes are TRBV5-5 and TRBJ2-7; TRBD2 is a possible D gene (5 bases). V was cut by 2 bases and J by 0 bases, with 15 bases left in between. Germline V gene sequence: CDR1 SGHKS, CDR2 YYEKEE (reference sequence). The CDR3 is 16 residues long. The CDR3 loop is CASSFSKGAYSYEQYF. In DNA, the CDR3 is TGTGCCAGCAGCTTCTCGAAGGGAGCCTACTCCTACGAGCAGTACTTC.

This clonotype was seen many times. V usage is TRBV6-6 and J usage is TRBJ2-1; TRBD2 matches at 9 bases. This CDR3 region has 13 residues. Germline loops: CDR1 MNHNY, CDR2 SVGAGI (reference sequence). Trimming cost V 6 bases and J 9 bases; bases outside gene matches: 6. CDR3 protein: CASRGSGSSEQFF. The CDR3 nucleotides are TGTGCCAGCAGGGGTAGCGGGAGTTCTGAGCAGTTCTTC.

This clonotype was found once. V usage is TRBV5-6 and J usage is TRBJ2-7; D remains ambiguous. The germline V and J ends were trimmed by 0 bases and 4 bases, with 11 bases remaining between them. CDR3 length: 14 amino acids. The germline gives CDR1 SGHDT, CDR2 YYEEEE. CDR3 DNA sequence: TGTGCCAGCAGCTTGGCGGAGTCAGGTTACGAGCAGTACTTC. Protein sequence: CASSLAESGYEQYF.

CDR3 residues: CASSSGLAGGVGGSSVLTF. As DNA, the CDR3 is TGTGCCAGCAGCTCGGGACTAGCGGGAGGGGTAGGTGGGTCCAGCGTCCTGACTTTC. The chain uses TRBV11-2 and TRBJ2-6; 16 positions match TRBD2. The CDR3 has 19 residues. After removal of 4 bases from V and 12 bases from J, the junction contained 15 bases not matched to a gene. The germline CDR1 and CDR2 sequences are SGHAT and FQNNGV.

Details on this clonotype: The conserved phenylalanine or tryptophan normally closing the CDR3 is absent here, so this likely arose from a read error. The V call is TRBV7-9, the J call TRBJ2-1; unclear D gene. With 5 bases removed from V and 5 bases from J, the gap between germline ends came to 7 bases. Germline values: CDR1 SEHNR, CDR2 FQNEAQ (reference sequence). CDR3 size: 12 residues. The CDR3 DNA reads TGTGCCAGCAGCCCGAACCACAATGAGCAGTTCCTC. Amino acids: CASSPNHNEQFL.

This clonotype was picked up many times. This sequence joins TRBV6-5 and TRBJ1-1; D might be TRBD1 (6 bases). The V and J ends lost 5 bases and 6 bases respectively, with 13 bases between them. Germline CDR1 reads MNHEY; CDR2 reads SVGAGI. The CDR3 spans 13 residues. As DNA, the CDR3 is TGTGCCAGCAGTAGGGACATTGTTGCTGAAGCTTTCTTT. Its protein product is CASSRDIVAEAFF.

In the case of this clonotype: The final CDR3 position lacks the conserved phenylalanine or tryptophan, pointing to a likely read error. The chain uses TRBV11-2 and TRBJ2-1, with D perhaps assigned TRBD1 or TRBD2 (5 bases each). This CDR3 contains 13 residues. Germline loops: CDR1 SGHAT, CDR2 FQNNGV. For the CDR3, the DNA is TGTGCTAGCAGCTACGGGGCTTACAATGAGCAGTTCTTA. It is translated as CASSYGAYNEQFL.

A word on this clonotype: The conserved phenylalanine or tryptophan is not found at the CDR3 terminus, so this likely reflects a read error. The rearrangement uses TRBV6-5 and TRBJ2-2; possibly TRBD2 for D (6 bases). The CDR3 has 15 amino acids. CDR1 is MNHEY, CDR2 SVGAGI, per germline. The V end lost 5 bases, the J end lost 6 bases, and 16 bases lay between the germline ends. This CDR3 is CASSTSRFFPGELFL. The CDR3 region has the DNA TGTGCCAGCAGTACTAGCAGGTTTTTTCCCGGGGAGCTGTTTCTT.

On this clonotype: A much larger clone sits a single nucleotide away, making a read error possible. The CDR3 nucleotides read TGCAGCGTTGTTAGAGGACAGGATGACGGCTACACCTTC. This translates into CSVVRGQDDGYTF. The V and J genes are TRBV29-1 and TRBJ1-2, with 7 bases fitting TRBD1. Germline CDR1 SQVTM, CDR2 ANQGSEA. This CDR3 has 13 amino acids. Trimming took 4 bases from V and 8 from J; bases not matched to a gene: 10. The full variable domain, with the rest looked up from reference TRBV29-1 and TRBJ1-2, is SAVISQKPSRDICQRGTSLTIQCQVDSQVTMMFWYRQQPGQSLTLIATANQGSEATYESGFVIDKFPISRPNLTFSTLTVSNMSPEDSSIYLCSVVRGQDDGYTFGSGTRLTVV.

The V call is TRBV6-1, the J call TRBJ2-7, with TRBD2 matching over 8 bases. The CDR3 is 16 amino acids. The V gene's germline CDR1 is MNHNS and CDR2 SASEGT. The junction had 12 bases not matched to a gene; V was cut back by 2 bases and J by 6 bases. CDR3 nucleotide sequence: TGTGCCAGCAGTGAATGGGGCGGGGGGAAAGAATGCGAGCAGTACTTC. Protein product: CASSEWGGGKECEQYF.

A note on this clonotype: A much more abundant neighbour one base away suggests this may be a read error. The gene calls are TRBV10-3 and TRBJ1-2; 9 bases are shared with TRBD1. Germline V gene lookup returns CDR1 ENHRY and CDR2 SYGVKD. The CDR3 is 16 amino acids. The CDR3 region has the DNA TGTGCCTTCAGGAACCACGGGACAGGGTCAACCTATGGCTACACCTTC. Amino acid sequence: CAFRNHGTGSTYGYTF.

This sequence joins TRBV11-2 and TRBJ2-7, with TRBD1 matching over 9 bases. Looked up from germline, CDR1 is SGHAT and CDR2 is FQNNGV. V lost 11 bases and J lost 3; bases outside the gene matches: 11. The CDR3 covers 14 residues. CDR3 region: CAFSFGQGSYEQYF. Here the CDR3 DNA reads TGTGCCTTCAGCTTCGGACAGGGGAGCTACGAGCAGTACTTC.

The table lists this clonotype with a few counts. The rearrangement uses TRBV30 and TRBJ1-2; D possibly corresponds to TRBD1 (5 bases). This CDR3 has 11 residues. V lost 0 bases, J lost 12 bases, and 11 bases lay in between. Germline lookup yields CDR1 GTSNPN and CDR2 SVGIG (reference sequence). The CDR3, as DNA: TGTGCCTGGAGTGTACTCGACAGAAACACCTTC. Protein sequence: CAWSVLDRNTF.

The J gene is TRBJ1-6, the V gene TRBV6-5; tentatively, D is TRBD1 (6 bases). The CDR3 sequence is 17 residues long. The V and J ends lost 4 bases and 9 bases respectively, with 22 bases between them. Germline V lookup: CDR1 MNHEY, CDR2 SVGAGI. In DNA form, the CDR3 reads TGTGCCAGCAGTTCACCCCAGACAGGAGTTCTATCTTCACCCCTCCACTTT. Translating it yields CASSSPQTGVLSSPLHF.